Only a few counts were recorded for the clone carrying this T cell receptor (beta chain). Its antigen is unidentified. The data were obtained in a study of human T cells and chemical hapten exposure. In the study overall: Mostly female patients had alopecia areata, totalis or universalis.

The time point was: patch test 3, about 24 weeks after DPC sensitization. Treatment described: therapeutic diphenylcyclopropenone sensitization with weekly scalp DPC. Study conclusions and caveats: Counts of TCRs expanded at PT1 correlated positively with patch test score.

Each cDNA molecule in the library carried unique molecular identifiers. TCRdb reanalysed the RACE reads using MiXCR and keeps one entry per CDR3 protein. The sample includes under 75,000 distinct CDR3 sequences, around 10% of them seen just once. This CDR3 contains 14 residues. Germline lookup yields CDR1 MDHEN and CDR2 SYDVKM. The trim removed 5 bases at V and 4 bases at J, leaving 7 bases unmatched. The receptor was isolated from a woman aged 45-65 years with alopecia areata. Some clones in this sample may be carry-over from other donors' samples. The J gene is TRBJ2-5, the V gene TRBV28; 7 bases align to TRBD2. Specimen: whole blood, collected in connection with sensitization to the hapten diphenylcyclopropenone (DPC). Written as DNA, the CDR3 is TGTGCCAGCAGTCCGGGAGGCTCTCTAGAGACCCAGTACTTC. Its translation is CASSPGGSLETQYF.